Below are 10 T cell receptor beta chains sequenced from a single sample in a study of a mutant IDH1 vaccine in newly diagnosed glioma. The table came from immunoSEQ multiplex PCR; TCRdb's copy has only in-frame clones and leaves some out. The sample yields 44,000 or so clones, 81% seen once. Time point here: week 35, safety follow-up. The vaccine gave 300 ug of a 20-mer mutant IDH1 peptide subcutaneously per dose. These receptors' targets are unknown. The sequences come from PBMCs, collected from a glioma patient whose treatment included an IDH1 peptide vaccine. The receptor set was obtained from a woman aged 40-49 years with glioma. Some clones in this sample may be carry-over from other donors' samples.

The V and J genes are TRBV4-3 and TRBJ1-6, with D possibly being TRBD1 (5 bases). Germline V gives CDR1 LGHNA, CDR2 YSLEER. The CDR3 has 15 amino acids. Trimming left V 1 base short and J 8 bases short, with 12 bases between. CDR3 in DNA: TGCGCCAGCAGCCAAGGCAGGGTCCTCTATTCACCCCTCCACTTT. This sequence encodes CASSQGRVLYSPLHF.

V and J are TRBV5-4 and TRBJ2-6; D uncertain. This CDR3 has 13 residues. V shed 4 bases and J shed 4 bases, with 6 bases lying between them. Per germline, CDR1 SGHNT and CDR2 YYREEE (reference sequence). Written as DNA, the CDR3 is TGTGCCAGCAGCGATCGCGGGGCCAACGTCCTGACTTTC. This codes for CASSDRGANVLTF.

This chain joins TRBV21-1 and TRBJ1-5. TRBV21-1 is labeled a pseudogene. CDR3 size: 16 residues. Here the CDR3 DNA reads TGTGCCAGCAGAAGCAGCGTACATTGGCATCATCAGCCCCAGCATTTT. It codes for CASRSSVHWHHQPQHF.

The chain has TRBV11-2 and TRBJ1-2; 7 bases agree with TRBD1. CDR3 size: 15 residues. The germline V gene has CDR1 SGHAT and CDR2 FQNNGV. V was pared by 5 bases and J by 2 bases, with 8 bases of the junction left unmatched. The CDR3 DNA follows: TGTGCCAGCAGCGGGAACAGGGGTAGGAACTATGGCTACACCTTC. Translation: CASSGNRGRNYGYTF.

V and J are TRBV29-1 and TRBJ2-7; 8 nucleotides match TRBD2. V shed 4 bases, J shed 2 bases, and the junction held 16 bases outside the gene matches. CDR1 SQVTM and CDR2 ANQGSEA come from the germline V gene. This CDR3 has 17 amino acids. CDR3 amino acids: CSVGQGGTREGPYEQYF. CDR3 nucleotides: TGCAGCGTTGGGCAGGGCGGTACACGGGAGGGCCCCTACGAGCAGTACTTC.

The chain combines TRBV7-9 with TRBJ1-2; D ambiguous. Trimming stripped 5 bases from V and 2 bases from J, with 6 bases between. The CDR3 runs 12 residues. The germline gives CDR1 SEHNR, CDR2 FQNEAQ (reference sequence). CDR3 in amino acids: CASSLRNYGYTF. The CDR3 region has the DNA TGTGCCAGCAGCCTCAGGAACTATGGCTACACCTTC.

By share, this clone ranks as medium-sized. The V gene is TRBV18, the J gene TRBJ1-5; no firm D call. The germline V gene encodes CDR1 KGHSH and CDR2 LQKENI. This CDR3 spans 14 amino acids. Trimming cost V 4 bases and J 7 bases, with 14 bases left between them. In nucleotides, the CDR3 is TGTGCCAGCTCACTTGACTGGCGAGGGCAGCCCCAGCATTTT. Amino acids: CASSLDWRGQPQHF.

This sequence joins TRBV6-1 and TRBJ1-3; the D is unclear. The CDR3 consists of 16 residues. Germline values: CDR1 MNHNS, CDR2 SASEGT. V gave up 1 base and J gave up 1 base, with 11 bases separating them. The chain's CDR3 is CASSEGSTGSGNTIYF. CDR3 coding DNA: TGTGCCAGCAGTGAAGGTAGTACGGGGTCTGGAAACACCATATATTTT.

This chain links TRBV7-3 with TRBJ2-7, with 7 bases identical to TRBD1. The CDR3 runs to 17 residues. Germline V CDR1 and CDR2: SGHTA, FQGTGA. The V and J ends lost 4 bases and 0 bases, in that order; junction bases with no gene match: 12. For the CDR3, the DNA is TGTGCCAGCAGCTCCGGGACAGAGACTTACCTCTCCTACGAGCAGTACTTC. This gives the protein CASSSGTETYLSYEQYF. The whole variable domain, remainder taken from reference TRBV7-3 and TRBJ2-7, is GAGVSQTPSNKVTEKGKYVELRCDPISGHTALYWYRQSLGQGPEFLIYFQGTGAADDSGLPNDRFFAVRPEGSVSTLKIQRTERGDSAVYLCASSSGTETYLSYEQYFGPGTRLTVT.

The chain couples TRBV25-1 to TRBJ1-1; D gene unclear. The ends were cut back, 4 bases at V and 5 bases at J, with 8 bases in the middle. CDR1 and CDR2 from the germline V gene are MGHDK and SYGVNS. This CDR3 has 12 amino acids. The CDR3 region has the DNA TGTGCCAGCAGTGCGTCTTGGACTGAAGCTTTCTTT. The encoded protein is CASSASWTEAFF.